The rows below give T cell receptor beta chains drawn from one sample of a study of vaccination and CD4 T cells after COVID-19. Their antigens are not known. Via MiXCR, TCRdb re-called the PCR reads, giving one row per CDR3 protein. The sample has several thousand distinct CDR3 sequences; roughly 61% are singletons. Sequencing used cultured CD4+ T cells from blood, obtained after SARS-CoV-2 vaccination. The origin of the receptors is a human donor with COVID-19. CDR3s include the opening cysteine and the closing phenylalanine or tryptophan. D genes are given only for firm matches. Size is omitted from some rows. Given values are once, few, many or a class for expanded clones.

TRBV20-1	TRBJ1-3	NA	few	TGCAGTGCTCAGACTGATAAAAACACCATATATTTT	CSAQTDKNTIYF
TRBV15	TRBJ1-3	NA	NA	TGTGCCACCAGCAGAGCCGCAGGAAACACCATATATTTT	CATSRAAGNTIYF
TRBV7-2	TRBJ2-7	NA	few	TGTGCCAGCAGCATAAGGACAGTCTCCTACGAGCAGTACTTC	CASSIRTVSYEQYF
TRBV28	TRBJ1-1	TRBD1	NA	TGTGCCAGCAGTCTCCCGACAGGGACCATGAACACTGAAGCTTTCTTT	CASSLPTGTMNTEAFF
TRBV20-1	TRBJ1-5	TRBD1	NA	TGCAGTGCTAGACCCGCCGGGACAGGGTTTTTGGGCAATCAGCCCCAGCATTTT	CSARPAGTGFLGNQPQHF
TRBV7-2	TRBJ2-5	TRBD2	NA	TGTGCCAGCAGAACTAGCGGGAGTCAAGAGACCCAGTACTTC	CASRTSGSQETQYF
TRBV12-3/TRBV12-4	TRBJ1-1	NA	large	TGTGCCAGCGCCCAAGGCTTTAAAGCTTTCTTT	CASAQGFKAFF
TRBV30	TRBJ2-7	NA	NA	TGTGCCTGGATATCTTCGGGGGCAACCCCCTACGAGCAGTACTTC	CAWISSGATPYEQYF
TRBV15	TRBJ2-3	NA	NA	TGTGCCACCAGCAGAGGTGCAGATACGCAGTATTTT	CATSRGADTQYF
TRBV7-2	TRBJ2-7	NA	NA	TGTGCCAGCAGCCACCGGGACGGGGGCTACGAGCAGTACTTC	CASSHRDGGYEQYF
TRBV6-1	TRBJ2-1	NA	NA	TGTGCCAGCAGAAGTCAGGGGGAGGGCAATGAGCAGTTCTTC	CASRSQGEGNEQFF
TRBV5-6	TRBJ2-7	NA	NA	TGTGCCAGCAGCGAGAAGGGGATATACGAGCAGTACTTC	CASSEKGIYEQYF
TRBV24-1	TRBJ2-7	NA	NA	TGTGCCACCAGTGGATCCTACGAGCGGTACTTC	CATSGSYERYF
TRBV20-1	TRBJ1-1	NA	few	TGCAGTGCTAGAAGTGAAGGATGGCCGCTCACTGAAGCTTTCTTT	CSARSEGWPLTEAFF
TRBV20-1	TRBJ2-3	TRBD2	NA	TGCAGTGCTGGACTAGCGTCAGATACGCAGTATTTT	CSAGLASDTQYF
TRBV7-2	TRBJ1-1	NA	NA	TGTGCCAGCAGCCCCAACTTCTTCGACAATGTAGCTTTCTTT	CASSPNFFDNVAFF
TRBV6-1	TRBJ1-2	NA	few	TGTGCCAGCAGCAGGGACACACCCTATGGCTACACCTTC	CASSRDTPYGYTF
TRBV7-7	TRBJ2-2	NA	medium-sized	TGTGCTAGCAGCCCAAGTCGTCAGGGGAACACCGGGGAGCTGTTTTTT	CASSPSRQGNTGELFF
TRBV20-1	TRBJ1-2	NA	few	TGCAGTGCTACGACGACCGGCTGGGGCTACACCTTC	CSATTTGWGYTF
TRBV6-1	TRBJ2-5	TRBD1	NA	TGTGCCAGCAACACACAGGGGGCCGGAGAGACCCAGTACTTC	CASNTQGAGETQYF
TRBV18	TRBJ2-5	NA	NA	TGTGCCAGCTCACCACCGTATGAGGGGACCCAGTACTTC	CASSPPYEGTQYF
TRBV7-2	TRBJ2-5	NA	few	TGTGCCAGCAGCCAGGAGTGGGGGCAAGAGACCCAGTACTTC	CASSQEWGQETQYF
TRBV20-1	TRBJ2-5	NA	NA	TGCAGTGCTGGGCGCCAGCGGTACCAAGAGACCCAGTACTTC	CSAGRQRYQETQYF